The rows below give T cell receptor beta chains drawn from one sample of a study of CD8 T cells in ankylosing spondylitis. TCRdb redid the calling of the 5' RACE reads with MiXCR, one entry per CDR3 protein. The sample includes some 240,000 distinct CDR3 sequences, 8.6% of them seen just once. Sequenced material: blood, either unsorted or a sorted T cell fraction (not recorded which). The receptors come from a male donor with ankylosing spondylitis or in good health (not recorded which). CDR3s include the opening cysteine and the closing phenylalanine or tryptophan. The D gene is left open where the match is weak. Only some rows state a clone size, as once, few, many or a class for expanded clones.

few,16,TRBV5-5,TRBJ2-3,.,TGTGCCAGCAGCGGGAGACAGGGGAGGGCCGCGGGTACGCAGTATTTT,CASSGRQGRAAGTQYF
many,15,TRBV5-4,TRBJ2-1,TRBD1,TGTGCCAGCAGCAGGGACAGGGGGCTAGGCAATGAGCAGTTCTTC,CASSRDRGLGNEQFF
many,14,TRBV20-1,TRBJ2-2,.,TGCAGTGCCCGGGGACCCTCCGGGACCGGGGAGCTGTTTTTT,CSARGPSGTGELFF
few,12,TRBV20-1,TRBJ1-4,.,TGCAGTGCGGGGGCGGGAAATGAAAAACTGTTTTTT,CSAGAGNEKLFF
many,14,TRBV12-3/TRBV12-4,TRBJ1-2,.,TGTGCCAGCAGCCCCCGGCGGGGCGTTGGTGGCTACACCTTC,CASSPRRGVGGYTF
many,13,TRBV7-7,TRBJ2-5,.,TGTGCTAGCAGCCTCAACCGGGGAGAGACCCAGTACTTC,CASSLNRGETQYF
many,13,TRBV20-1,TRBJ1-6,TRBD1,TGCAGTGCTTTTACAGGGGGTGGATCACCCCTCCACTTT,CSAFTGGGSPLHF
.,14,TRBV20-1,TRBJ2-2,.,TGCAGTGCTAGGAGAGGTTCGGACACCGGGGAGCTGTTTTTT,CSARRGSDTGELFF
many,15,TRBV11-2,TRBJ2-7,.,TGTGCCAGCAGCTTAGAGCAGTGGAGCTCCTACGAGCAGTACTTC,CASSLEQWSSYEQYF
.,14,TRBV9,TRBJ2-7,.,TGTGCCAGCAGCGTAGGGGATGAAACCTACGAGCAGTACTTC,CASSVGDETYEQYF
many,14,TRBV4-3,TRBJ2-1,.,TGCGCCAGCAGCCGTCAGGTCTCCTACAATGAGCAGTTCTTC,CASSRQVSYNEQFF
.,12,TRBV19,TRBJ2-5,.,TGTGCCAGTAGCGAAGGTCAAAAGACCCAGTACTTC,CASSEGQKTQYF
many,13,TRBV12-3/TRBV12-4,TRBJ2-7,.,TGTGCCAGCACTAGGGGGACCACCTACGAGCAGTACTTC,CASTRGTTYEQYF
many,15,TRBV6-1,TRBJ1-4,TRBD1,TGTGCCAGCAGGGACCGGGACAGGTTGAATGAAAAACTGTTTTTT,CASRDRDRLNEKLFF
few,15,TRBV7-2,TRBJ2-5,TRBD2,TGTGCCAGCAGCTTAGTCCCAGCGGGGGGAGAGACCCAGTACTTC,CASSLVPAGGETQYF
many,15,TRBV12-3/TRBV12-4,TRBJ2-1,.,TGTGCCAGCAGTTTTCCAAGGACAGAGAGGAATGAGCAGTTCTTC,CASSFPRTERNEQFF
few,16,TRBV7-2,TRBJ2-2,TRBD1,TGTGCCAGCAGCGTTCTTTGGACAGGGTTCGCCGGGGAGCTGTTTTTT,CASSVLWTGFAGELFF
many,17,TRBV10-3,TRBJ1-1,.,TGTGCCACCAAAGGAGGGGGGATCCGAAATATGAACACTGAAGCTTTCTTT,CATKGGGIRNMNTEAFF
many,15,TRBV7-8,TRBJ1-4,TRBD1,TGTGCCAGCAGCTCTTGGGACAGGGAGTATGAAAAACTGTTTTTT,CASSSWDREYEKLFF
many,15,TRBV7-8,TRBJ2-7,.,TGTGCCAGCAGCTCCAGGGTCCTAAGGTCCTACGAGCAGTACTTC,CASSSRVLRSYEQYF
many,14,TRBV7-2,TRBJ1-5,TRBD1,TGTGCCAGCAGCTGGGGACAGATCAATCAGCCCCAGCATTTT,CASSWGQINQPQHF
many,13,TRBV7-8,TRBJ1-1,TRBD1,TGTGCCAGCAGCCTCACAGGGGGGACTGAAGCTTTCTTT,CASSLTGGTEAFF
.,15,TRBV27,TRBJ2-1,TRBD2,TGTGCCAGCAGTGGCGGGACTAGCGGTAACAATGAGCAGTTCTTC,CASSGGTSGNNEQFF